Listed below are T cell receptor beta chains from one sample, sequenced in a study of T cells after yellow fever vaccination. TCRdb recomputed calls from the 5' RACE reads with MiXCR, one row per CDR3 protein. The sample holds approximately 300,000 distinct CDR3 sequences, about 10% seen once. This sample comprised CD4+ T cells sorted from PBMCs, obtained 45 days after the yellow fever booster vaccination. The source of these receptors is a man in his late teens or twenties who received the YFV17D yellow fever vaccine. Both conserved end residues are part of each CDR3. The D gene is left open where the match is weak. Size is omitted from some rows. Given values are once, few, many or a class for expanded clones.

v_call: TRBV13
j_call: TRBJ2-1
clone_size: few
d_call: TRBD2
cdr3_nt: TGTGCCAGCAGCTTAGTTGACCCAGCGGGGCTTTTCCAGGCCTACAATGAGCAGTTCTTC
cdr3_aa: CASSLVDPAGLFQAYNEQFF

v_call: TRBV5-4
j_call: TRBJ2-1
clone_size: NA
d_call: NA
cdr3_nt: TGTGCCAGCAGCTTGTGGGCAGGGAATGAGCAGTTCTTC
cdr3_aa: CASSLWAGNEQFF

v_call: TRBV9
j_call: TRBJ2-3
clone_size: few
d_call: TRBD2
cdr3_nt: TGTGCCAGCAGCGCCGGGCGGGTTAGCGGGGGGTCGGATACGCAGTATTTT
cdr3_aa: CASSAGRVSGGSDTQYF

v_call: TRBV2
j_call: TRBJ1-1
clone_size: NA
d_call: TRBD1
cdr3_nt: TGTGCCACCACGCCCCGGGCAGGGGGCGAAGGCGCTGAAGCTTTCTTT
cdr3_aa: CATTPRAGGEGAEAFF

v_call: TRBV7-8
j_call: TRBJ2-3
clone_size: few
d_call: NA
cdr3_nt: TGTGCCAGCAGCGGGGGGCCCACAGATACGCAGTATTTT
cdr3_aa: CASSGGPTDTQYF

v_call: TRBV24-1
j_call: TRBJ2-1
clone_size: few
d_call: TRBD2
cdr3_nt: TGTGCCACCAGTGGTACAGTCGGGGAGGGGGAGCAGTTCTTC
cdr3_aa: CATSGTVGEGEQFF

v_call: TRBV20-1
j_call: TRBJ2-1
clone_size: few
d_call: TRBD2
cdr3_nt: TGCAGTGCTAGTTCTAGCGGATCAGGAGCTATTGAGCAGTTCTTC
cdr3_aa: CSASSSGSGAIEQFF

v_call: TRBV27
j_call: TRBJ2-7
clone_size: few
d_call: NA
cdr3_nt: TGTGCCAGCAGTATCATTGCCGGACTGTCCTACGAGCAGTACTTC
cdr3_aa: CASSIIAGLSYEQYF

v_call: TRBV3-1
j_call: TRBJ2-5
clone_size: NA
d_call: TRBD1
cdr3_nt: TGTGCCAGCAGCCAACCGGGACAGATACAAGAGACCCAGTACTTC
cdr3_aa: CASSQPGQIQETQYF

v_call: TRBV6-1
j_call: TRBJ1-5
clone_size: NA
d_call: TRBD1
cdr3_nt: TGTGCCAGCAGGACCGGACAGGGGGCCGGACAGCCCCAGCATTTT
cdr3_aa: CASRTGQGAGQPQHF

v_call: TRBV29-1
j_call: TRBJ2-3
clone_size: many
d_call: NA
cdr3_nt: TGCAGCGTGGATGAGGATACGCAGTATTTT
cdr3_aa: CSVDEDTQYF

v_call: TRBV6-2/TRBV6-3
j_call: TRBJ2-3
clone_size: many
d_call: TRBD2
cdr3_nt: TGTGCCAGCAGGAGAGCGGGGCTGAGCACAGATACGCAGTATTTT
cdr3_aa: CASRRAGLSTDTQYF

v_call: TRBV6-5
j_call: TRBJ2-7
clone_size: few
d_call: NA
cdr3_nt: TGTGCCAGCAGTTCCACTCTCAGGGGGGTCTCCGAGCAGTACTTC
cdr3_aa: CASSSTLRGVSEQYF

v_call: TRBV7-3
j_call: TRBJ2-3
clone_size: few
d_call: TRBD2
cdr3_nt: TGTGCCAGCAGCTTAAGGACTAGCGGGGTTGATACGCAGTATTTT
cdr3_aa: CASSLRTSGVDTQYF

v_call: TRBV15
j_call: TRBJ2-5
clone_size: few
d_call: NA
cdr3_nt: TGTGCCACCAGCCACGAATTCGTCGGGGAGACCCAGTACTTC
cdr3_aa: CATSHEFVGETQYF

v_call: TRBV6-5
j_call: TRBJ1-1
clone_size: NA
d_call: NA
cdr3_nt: TGTGCCAGCAGTTACGCGTACAGGACTGAAGCTTTCTTT
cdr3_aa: CASSYAYRTEAFF

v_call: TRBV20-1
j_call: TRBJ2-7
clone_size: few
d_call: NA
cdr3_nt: TGCAGTGCTAGCAGCAGGATACTCTACGAGCAGTACTTC
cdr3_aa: CSASSRILYEQYF

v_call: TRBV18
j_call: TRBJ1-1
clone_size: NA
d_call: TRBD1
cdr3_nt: TGTGCCAGCTCACTTAACAGGGGGCCCACTGAAGCTTTCTTT
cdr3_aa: CASSLNRGPTEAFF

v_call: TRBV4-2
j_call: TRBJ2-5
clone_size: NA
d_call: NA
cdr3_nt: TGTGCCAGCAGCCAGATCTTGGGGGGGCCAGGGCAAGAGACCCAGTACTTC
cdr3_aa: CASSQILGGPGQETQYF

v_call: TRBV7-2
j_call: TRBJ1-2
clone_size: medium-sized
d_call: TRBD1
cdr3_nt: TGTGCCAGCAGCTTACCGACAGGGGGCTATGGCTACACCTTC
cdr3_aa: CASSLPTGGYGYTF

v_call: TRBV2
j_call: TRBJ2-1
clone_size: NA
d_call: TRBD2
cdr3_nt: TGTGCCAGCAGTCGTCTAGCGGGGGTCTTCAATGAGCAGTTCTTC
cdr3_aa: CASSRLAGVFNEQFF

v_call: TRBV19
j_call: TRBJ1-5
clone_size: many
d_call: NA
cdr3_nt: TGTGCCACCCATCCCGGGGGGAATCAGCCCCAGCATTTT
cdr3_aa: CATHPGGNQPQHF

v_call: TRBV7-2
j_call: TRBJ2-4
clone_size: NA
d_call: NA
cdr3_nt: TGTGCCAGCAGCTTAGCCGCACAGTTAGCCAAAAACATTCAGTACTTC
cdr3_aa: CASSLAAQLAKNIQYF

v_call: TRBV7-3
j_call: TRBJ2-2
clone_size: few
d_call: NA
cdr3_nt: TGTGCCAGCGGGTCCCAAAGGGCCGGGGAGCTGTTTTTT
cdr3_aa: CASGSQRAGELFF

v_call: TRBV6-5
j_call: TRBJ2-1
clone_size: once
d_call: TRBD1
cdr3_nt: TGTGCCAGCAGTCGCGACAGGGGCGCCTACAATGAGCAGTTCTTC
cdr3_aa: CASSRDRGAYNEQFF

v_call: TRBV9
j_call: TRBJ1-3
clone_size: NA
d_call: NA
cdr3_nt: TGTGCCAGCAGCGTAGATCGGGCGACTAACACCATATATTTT
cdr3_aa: CASSVDRATNTIYF

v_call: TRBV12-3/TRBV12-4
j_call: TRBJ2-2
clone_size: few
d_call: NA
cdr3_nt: TGTGCCAGCAGTTTTTGGGCCCCGAACACCGGGGAGCTGTTTTTT
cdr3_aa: CASSFWAPNTGELFF

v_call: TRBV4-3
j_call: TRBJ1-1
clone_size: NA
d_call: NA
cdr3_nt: TGCGCCAGCAGCCAAGCGAGTGGGGGCCCGCGTGAAGCTTTCTTT
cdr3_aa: CASSQASGGPREAFF

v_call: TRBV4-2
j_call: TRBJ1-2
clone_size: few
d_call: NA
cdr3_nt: TGTGCCAGCAGCCAAGATGAAGTAAGCTATGGCTACACCTTC
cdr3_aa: CASSQDEVSYGYTF

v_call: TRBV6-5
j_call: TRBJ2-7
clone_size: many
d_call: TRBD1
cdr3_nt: TGTGCCAGCAGTTACTCGGGCCAGGGGGACCACGAGCAGTACTTC
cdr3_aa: CASSYSGQGDHEQYF

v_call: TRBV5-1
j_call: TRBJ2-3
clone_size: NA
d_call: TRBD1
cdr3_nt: TGCGCCAGCAGCTTTAACAGGGGCACACGGGGCACAGATACGCAGTATTTT
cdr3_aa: CASSFNRGTRGTDTQYF

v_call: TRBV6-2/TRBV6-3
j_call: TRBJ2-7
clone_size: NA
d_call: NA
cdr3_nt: TGTGCCAGCAGTTACCGGACCCTTACGGGGGAGCAGTACTTC
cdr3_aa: CASSYRTLTGEQYF

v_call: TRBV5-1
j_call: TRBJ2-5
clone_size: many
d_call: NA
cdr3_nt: TGCGCCAGCAGCTCTTCAGGGCGGGAAGAGACCCAGTACTTC
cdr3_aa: CASSSSGREETQYF

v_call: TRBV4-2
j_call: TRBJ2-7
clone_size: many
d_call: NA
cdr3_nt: TGTGCCAGCAGCTGGGGATGGAACTACGAGCAGTACTTC
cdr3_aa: CASSWGWNYEQYF

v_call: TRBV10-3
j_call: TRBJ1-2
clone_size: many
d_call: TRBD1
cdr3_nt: TGTGCCATCAGTGAAGGGGGCAGCTATGGCTACACCTTC
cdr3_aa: CAISEGGSYGYTF

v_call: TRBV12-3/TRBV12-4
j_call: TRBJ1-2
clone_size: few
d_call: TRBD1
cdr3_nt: TGTGCCAGCAGTTTACAGGGGGCTAGCTATGGCTACACCTTC
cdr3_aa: CASSLQGASYGYTF

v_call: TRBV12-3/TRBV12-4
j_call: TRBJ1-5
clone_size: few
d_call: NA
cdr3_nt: TGTGCCAGCACTGACCACGCAGGGGCGAGGCAGCCCCAGCATTTT
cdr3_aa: CASTDHAGARQPQHF

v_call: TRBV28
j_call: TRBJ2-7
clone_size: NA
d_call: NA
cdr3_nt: TGTGCCAGCAGTCCACTTCGCGGATACGAGCAGTACTTC
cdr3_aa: CASSPLRGYEQYF

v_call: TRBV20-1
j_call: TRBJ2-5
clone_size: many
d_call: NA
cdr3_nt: TGCAGTGCGCCGGACTCCCTGGCTCAAGAGACCCAGTACTTC
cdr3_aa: CSAPDSLAQETQYF

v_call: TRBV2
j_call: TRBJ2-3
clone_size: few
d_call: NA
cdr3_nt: TGTGCCAGCAGTTCAGACAGGTCCCCCACAGATACGCAGTATTTT
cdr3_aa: CASSSDRSPTDTQYF

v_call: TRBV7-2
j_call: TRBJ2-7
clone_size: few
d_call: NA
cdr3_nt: TGTGCCAGCAGCTCAGGGGGGAGCTCCTACGAGCAGTACTTC
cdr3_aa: CASSSGGSSYEQYF

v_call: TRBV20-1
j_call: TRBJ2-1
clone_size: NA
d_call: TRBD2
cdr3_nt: TGCAGTGCTAGAGATCGACTAGCGGGGGGGCTTTGGCAGTTCTTC
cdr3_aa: CSARDRLAGGLWQFF

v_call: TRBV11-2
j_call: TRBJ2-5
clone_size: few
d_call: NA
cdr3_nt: TGTGCCAGCAGCTTAGGACTAGTTGGGGAGACCCAGTACTTC
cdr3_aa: CASSLGLVGETQYF

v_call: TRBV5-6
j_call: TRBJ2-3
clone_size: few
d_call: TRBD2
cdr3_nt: TGTGCCAGCAGCCGCCGACTAGCGGGGGGCTTAGATACGCAGTATTTT
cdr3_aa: CASSRRLAGGLDTQYF